This entry describes one T cell receptor beta chain. The antigen is not known. V lost 6 bases, J lost 10 bases, and 15 bases lay in between. The CDR3 extends over 11 amino acids. CDR1 is DFQATT, CDR2 SNEGSKA, per germline (reference sequence). The sample originates from a study of blood T cells in healthy people across ages. Study findings and constraints: Donor CMV status, an unknown factor, possibly confounded changes in expanded clonotypes.

Then a second PCR, running roughly 7 to 11 cycles, was carried out with a sample-barcoded 5' primer and a J-beta primer mix. TCRdb passed the 5' RACE reads through MiXCR, listing each CDR3 protein once. Of 550,000 to 600,000 distinct CDR3 sequences in the sample, approximately 30% are singletons; the top ten hold under 20%. Sequencing used blood. The chain has TRBV20-1 and TRBJ2-5; no clear D gene. This clonotype originated in a woman between 65 and 79 years old in good health. CDR3 sequence reads: CSAAFLQVQYF. The CDR3, as DNA: TGCAGTGCCGCCTTCCTCCAAGTCCAGTACTTC.